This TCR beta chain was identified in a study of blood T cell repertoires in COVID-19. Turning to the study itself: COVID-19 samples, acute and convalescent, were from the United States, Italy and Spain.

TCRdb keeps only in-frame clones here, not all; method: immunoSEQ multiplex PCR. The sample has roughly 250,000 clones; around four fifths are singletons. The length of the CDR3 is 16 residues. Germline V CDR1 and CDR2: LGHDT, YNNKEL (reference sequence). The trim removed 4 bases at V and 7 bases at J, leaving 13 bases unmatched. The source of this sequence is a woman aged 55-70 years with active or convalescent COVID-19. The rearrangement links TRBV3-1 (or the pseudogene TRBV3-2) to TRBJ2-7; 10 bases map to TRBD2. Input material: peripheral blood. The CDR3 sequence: CASSLHLAGGPQEQYF. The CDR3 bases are TGTGCCAGCAGCCTACACTTAGCGGGAGGCCCCCAGGAGCAGTACTTC.